The clone carrying this T cell receptor (beta chain) was counted at least ten times. What it recognizes is unknown. TCRdb passed the 5' RACE reads through MiXCR, listing each CDR3 protein once. The table lists approximately 89,000 distinct CDR3 sequences, 3.5% to 4.5% of them singletons. The sample belongs to a study of neurological immune-mediated disorders. Stated time point: longitudinal time-point 3. Unsorted libraries were derived from 2 million PBMCs stored at -80 C. Study outcomes and limitations: There were no CDR3 amino acid sequences shared by expanded clones across subjects, a result suggesting private repertoires in all groups. When repertoires were grouped phylogenetically, those of 18 of 34 multiple sclerosis patients fell into one related-CDR3 cluster, a possible signature. In HTLV-1-associated myelopathy, TCR clonal expansion was greatest, and in multiple sclerosis it was least, below healthy controls.

This TCR was recovered from a woman aged 55-70 years with multiple sclerosis. Sequencing input: PBMCs.

CDR3 region: CASSQGRIAEAFF. The CDR3, as DNA: TGTGCCAGCAGCCAAGGCCGTATAGCTGAAGCTTTCTTT. This chain joins TRBV3-1 and TRBJ1-1, with D uncertain. Trimming stripped 1 base from V and 6 bases from J, with 9 bases between. The germline gives CDR1 LGHDT, CDR2 YNNKEL (reference sequence). The CDR3 is 13 amino acids.